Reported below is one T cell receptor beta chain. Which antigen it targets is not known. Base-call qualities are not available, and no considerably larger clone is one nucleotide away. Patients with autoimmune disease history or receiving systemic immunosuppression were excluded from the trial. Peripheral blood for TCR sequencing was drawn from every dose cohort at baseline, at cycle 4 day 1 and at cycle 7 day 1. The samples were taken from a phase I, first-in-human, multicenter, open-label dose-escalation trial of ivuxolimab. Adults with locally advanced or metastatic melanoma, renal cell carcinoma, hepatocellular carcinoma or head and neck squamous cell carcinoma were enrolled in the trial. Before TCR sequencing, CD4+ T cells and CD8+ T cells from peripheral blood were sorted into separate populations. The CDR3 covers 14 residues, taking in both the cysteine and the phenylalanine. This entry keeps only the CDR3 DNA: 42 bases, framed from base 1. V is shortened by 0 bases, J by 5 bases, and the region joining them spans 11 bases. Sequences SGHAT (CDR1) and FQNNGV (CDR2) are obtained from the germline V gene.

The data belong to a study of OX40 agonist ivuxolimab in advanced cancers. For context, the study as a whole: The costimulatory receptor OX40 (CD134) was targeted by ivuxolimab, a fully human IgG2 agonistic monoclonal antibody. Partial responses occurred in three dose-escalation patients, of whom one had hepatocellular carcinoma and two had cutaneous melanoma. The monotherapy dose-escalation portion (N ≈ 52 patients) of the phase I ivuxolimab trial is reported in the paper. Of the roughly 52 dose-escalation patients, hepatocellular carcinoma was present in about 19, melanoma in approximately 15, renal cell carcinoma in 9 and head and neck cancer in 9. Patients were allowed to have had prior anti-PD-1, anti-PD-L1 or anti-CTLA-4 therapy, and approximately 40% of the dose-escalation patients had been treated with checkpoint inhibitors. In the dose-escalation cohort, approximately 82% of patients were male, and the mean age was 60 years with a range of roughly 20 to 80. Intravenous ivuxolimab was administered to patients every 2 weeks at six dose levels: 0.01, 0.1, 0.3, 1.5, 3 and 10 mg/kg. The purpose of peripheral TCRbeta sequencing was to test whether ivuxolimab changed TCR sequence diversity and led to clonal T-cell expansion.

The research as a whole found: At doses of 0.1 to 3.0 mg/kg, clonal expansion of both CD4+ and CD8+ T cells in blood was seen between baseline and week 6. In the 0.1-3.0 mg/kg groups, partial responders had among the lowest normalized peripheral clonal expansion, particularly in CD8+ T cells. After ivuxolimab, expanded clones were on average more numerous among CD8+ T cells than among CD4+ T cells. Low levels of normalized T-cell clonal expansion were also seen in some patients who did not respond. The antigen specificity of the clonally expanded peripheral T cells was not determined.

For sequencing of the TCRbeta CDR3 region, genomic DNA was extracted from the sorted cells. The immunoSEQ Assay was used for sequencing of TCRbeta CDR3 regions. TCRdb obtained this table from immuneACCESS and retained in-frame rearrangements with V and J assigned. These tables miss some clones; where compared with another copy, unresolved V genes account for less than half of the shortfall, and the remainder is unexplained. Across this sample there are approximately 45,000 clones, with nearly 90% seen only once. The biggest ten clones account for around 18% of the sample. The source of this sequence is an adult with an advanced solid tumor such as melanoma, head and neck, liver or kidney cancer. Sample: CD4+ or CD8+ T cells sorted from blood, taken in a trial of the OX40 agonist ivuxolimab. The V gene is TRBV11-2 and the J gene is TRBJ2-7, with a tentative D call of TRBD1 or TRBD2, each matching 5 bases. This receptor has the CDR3 CASSLERWGNEQYF. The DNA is TGTGCCAGCAGCTTAGAAAGGTGGGGGAACGAGCAGTACTTC.